This T cell receptor beta chain comes out of a study of T-cell memory formation after mild COVID-19. TCRdb used MiXCR to reprocess the 5' RACE reads, holding one entry per CDR3 protein. The sample holds about 140,000 distinct CDR3 sequences, around 13% seen once. Germline V gives CDR1 DFQATT, CDR2 SNEGSKA (reference sequence). This CDR3 spans 15 amino acids. The ends were cut back, 0 bases at V and 6 bases at J, with 17 bases in the middle. The clonotype comes from an adult woman who had mild COVID-19 (a few samples of this study predate the infection). Cell type and time point are not known. What was sequenced was PBMCs or a T cell subset sorted from them (not recorded which). J is TRBJ1-1 and V is TRBV20-1, with a weak D call TRBD1 (5 bases). CDR3 protein: CSAREPGLKGPEAFF. In DNA form, the CDR3 reads TGCAGTGCTAGAGAGCCGGGACTCAAGGGCCCTGAAGCTTTCTTT.